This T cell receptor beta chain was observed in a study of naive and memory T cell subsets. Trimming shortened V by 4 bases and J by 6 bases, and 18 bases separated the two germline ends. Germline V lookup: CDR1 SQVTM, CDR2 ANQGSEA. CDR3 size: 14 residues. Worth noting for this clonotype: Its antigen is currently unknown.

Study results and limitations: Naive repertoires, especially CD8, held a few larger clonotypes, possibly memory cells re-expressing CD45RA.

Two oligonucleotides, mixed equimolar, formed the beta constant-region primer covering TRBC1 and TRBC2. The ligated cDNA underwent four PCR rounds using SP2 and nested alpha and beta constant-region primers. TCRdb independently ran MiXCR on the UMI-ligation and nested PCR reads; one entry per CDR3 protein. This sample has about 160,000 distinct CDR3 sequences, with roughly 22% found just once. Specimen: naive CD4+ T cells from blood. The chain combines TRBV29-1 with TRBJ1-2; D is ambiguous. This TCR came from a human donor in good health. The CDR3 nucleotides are TGCAGCGTTGGGGCCCCCTGGGCAGGCGATGGCTACACCTTC. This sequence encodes CSVGAPWAGDGYTF.